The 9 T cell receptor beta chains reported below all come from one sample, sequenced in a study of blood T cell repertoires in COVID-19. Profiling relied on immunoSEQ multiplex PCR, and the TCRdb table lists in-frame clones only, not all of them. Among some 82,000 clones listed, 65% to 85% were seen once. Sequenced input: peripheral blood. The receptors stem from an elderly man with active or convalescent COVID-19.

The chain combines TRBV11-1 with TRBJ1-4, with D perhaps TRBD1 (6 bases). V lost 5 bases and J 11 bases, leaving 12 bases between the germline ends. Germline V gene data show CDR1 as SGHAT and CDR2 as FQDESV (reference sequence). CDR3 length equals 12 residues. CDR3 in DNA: TGTGCCAGCAGCCCTGGGACACCTAAACTGTTTTTT. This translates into CASSPGTPKLFF.

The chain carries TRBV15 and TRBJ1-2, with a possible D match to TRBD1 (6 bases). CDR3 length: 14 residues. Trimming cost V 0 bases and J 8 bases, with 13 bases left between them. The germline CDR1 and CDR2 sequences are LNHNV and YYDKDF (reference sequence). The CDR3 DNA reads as TGTGCCACCAGCAGAGATGGGGGGGGCTACGGCTACACCTTC. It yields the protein CATSRDGGGYGYTF. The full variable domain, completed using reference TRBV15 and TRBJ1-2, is DAMVIQNPRYQVTQFGKPVTLSCSQTLNHNVMYWYQQKSSQAPKLLFHYYDKDFNNEADTPDNFQSRRPNTSFCFLDIRSPGLGDTAMYLCATSRDGGGYGYTFGSGTRLTVV.

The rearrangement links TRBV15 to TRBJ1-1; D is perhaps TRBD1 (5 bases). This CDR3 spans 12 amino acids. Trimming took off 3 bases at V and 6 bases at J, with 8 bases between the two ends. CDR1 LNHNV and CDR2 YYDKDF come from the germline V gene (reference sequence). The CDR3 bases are TGTGCCACCAGCAGGGGGGGATCTGAAGCTTTCTTT. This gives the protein CATSRGGSEAFF.

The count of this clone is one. The CDR3 DNA sequence: TGTGCCAGCAGTTACTCGTCTGGCGGGGGGCGGAACACCGGGGAGCTGTTTTTT. Encoded protein: CASSYSSGGGRNTGELFF. The V and J genes are TRBV6-2 or TRBV6-3 and TRBJ2-2; 8 bases are a match to TRBD2. There are 18 residues in the CDR3. Germline V CDR1 and CDR2: MNHEY, SVGEGT. Trimming removed 0 bases from V and 1 base from J; junction bases left unmatched: 7.

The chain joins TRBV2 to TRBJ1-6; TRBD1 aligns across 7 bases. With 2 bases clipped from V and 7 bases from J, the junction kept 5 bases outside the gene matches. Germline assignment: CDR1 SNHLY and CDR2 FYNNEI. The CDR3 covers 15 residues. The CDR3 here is CASSERGQENSPLHF. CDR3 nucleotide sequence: TGTGCCAGCAGTGAACGCGGACAGGAGAATTCACCCCTCCACTTT. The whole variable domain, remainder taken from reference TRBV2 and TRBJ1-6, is EPEVTQTPSHQVTQMGQEVILRCVPISNHLYFYWYRQILGQKVEFLVSFYNNEISEKSEIFDDQFSVERPDGSNFTLKIRSTKLEDSAMYFCASSERGQENSPLHFGNGTRLTVT.

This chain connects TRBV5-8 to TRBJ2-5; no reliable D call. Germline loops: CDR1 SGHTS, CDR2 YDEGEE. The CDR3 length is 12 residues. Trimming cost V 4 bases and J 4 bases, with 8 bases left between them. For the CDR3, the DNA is TGTGCCAGCAGCCCCCGCAGAGAGACCCAGTACTTC. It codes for CASSPRRETQYF.

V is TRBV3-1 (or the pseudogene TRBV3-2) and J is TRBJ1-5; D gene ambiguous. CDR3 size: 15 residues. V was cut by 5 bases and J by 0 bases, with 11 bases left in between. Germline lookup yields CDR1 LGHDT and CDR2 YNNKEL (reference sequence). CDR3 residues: CASSEAGYSNQPQHF. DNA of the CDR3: TGTGCCAGCAGCGAAGCGGGGTATAGCAATCAGCCCCAGCATTTT.

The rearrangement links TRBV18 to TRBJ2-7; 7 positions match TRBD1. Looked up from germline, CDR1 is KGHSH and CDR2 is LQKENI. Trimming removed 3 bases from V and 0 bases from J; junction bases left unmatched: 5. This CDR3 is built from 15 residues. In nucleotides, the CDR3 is TGTGCCAGCTCACCGGGACAGACGAGCTCCTACGAGCAGTACTTC. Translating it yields CASSPGQTSSYEQYF. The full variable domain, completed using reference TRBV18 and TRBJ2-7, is NAGVMQNPRHLVRRRGQEARLRCSPMKGHSHVYWYRQLPEEGLKFMVYLQKENIIDESGMPKERFSAEFPKEGPSILRIQQVVRGDSAAYFCASSPGQTSSYEQYFGPGTRLTVT.

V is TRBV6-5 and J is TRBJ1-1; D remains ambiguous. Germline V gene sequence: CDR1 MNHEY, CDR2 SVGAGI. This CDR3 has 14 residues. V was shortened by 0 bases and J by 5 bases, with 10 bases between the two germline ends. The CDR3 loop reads CASSYSGVTTEAFF. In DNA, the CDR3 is TGTGCCAGCAGTTACTCAGGAGTAACGACTGAAGCTTTCTTT.